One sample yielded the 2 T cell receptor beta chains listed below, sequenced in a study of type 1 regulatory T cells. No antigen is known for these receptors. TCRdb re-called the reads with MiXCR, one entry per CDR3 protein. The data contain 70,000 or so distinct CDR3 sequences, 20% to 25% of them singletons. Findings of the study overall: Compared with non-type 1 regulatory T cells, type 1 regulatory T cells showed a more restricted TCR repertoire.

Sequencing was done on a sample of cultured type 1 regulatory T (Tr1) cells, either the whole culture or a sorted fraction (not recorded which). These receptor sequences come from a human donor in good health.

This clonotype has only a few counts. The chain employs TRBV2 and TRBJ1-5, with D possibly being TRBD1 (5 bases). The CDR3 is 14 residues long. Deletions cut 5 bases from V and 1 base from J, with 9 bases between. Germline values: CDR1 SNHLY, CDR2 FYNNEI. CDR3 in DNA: TGTGCCAGCAGTTATAGGGGAAGCAATCAGCCCCAGCATTTT. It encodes CASSYRGSNQPQHF.

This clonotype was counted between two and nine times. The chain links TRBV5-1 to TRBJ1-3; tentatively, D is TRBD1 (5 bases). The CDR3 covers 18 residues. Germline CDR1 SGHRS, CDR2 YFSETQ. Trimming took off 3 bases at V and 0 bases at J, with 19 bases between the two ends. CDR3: CASSSSGTTALSGNTIYF. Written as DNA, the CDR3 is TGCGCCAGCAGCTCATCCGGGACGACCGCTCTCTCTGGAAACACCATATATTTT.